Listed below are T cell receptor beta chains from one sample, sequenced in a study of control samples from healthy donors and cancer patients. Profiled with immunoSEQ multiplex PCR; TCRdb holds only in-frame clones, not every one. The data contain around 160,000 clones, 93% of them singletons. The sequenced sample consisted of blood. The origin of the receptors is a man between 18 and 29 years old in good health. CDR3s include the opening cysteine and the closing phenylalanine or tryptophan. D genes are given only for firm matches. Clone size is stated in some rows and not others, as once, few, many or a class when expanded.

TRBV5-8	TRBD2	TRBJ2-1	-	CASSLTAGAFSYNEQFF	TGTGCCAGCAGCTTGACAGCGGGGGCCTTCTCCTACAATGAGCAGTTCTTC
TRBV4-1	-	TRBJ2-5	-	CASSQGLITETQYF	TGCGCCAGCAGCCAAGGGTTGATCACAGAGACCCAGTACTTC
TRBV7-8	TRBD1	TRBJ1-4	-	CASSLEGQGFEKLFF	TGTGCCAGCAGCTTAGAGGGACAGGGGTTTGAAAAACTGTTTTTT
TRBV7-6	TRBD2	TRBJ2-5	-	CASSLRPRGQETQYF	TGTGCCAGCAGCTTACGTCCGCGGGGGCAAGAGACCCAGTACTTC
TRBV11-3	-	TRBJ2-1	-	CASSPTRMNEQFF	TGTGCCAGCAGCCCGACTAGAATGAATGAGCAGTTCTTC
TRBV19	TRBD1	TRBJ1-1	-	CATGTGNTEAFF	TGTGCCACGGGGACAGGGAACACTGAAGCTTTCTTT
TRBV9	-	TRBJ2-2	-	CASSVGHRPAGELFF	TGTGCCAGCAGCGTAGGGCACAGGCCAGCCGGGGAGCTGTTTTTT
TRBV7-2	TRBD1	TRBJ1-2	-	CASSSSTGDGYTF	TGTGCCAGCAGCTCGTCAACAGGGGACGGCTACACCTTC
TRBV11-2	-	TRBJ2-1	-	CASSPVGLNEQFF	TGTGCCAGCAGCCCCGTAGGACTCAATGAGCAGTTCTTC
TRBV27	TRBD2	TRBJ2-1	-	CASSSLGLAGVDEQFF	TGTGCCAGCAGTTCTCTCGGACTAGCGGGGGTAGATGAGCAGTTCTTC
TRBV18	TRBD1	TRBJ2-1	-	CASSPLGQVLDEQFF	TGTGCCAGCTCACCTTTAGGACAGGTCTTAGATGAGCAGTTCTTC
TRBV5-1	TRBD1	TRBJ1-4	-	CASSLAGTGANEKLFF	TGCGCCAGCAGCTTGGCCGGGACAGGGGCTAATGAAAAACTGTTTTTT
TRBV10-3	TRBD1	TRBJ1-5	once	CAISARTGEGSNQPQHF	TGTGCCATCAGTGCCCGGACAGGGGAGGGAAGCAATCAGCCCCAGCATTTT
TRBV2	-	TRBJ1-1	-	CASGPGSTEAFF	TGTGCCAGCGGTCCGGGCTCCACTGAAGCTTTCTTT
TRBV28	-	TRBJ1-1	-	CASSPPTFLIPNTEAFF	TGTGCCAGCAGTCCCCCGACCTTCTTGATACCGAACACTGAAGCTTTCTTT
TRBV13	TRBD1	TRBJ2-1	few	CASSKTGESYNEQFF	TGTGCCAGCAGCAAGACAGGGGAATCCTACAATGAGCAGTTCTTC
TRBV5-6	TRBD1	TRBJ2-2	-	CASSLQGGNTGELFF	TGTGCCAGCAGCTTACAGGGGGGAAACACCGGGGAGCTGTTTTTT
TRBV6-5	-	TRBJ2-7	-	CASSHPGQVTYEQYF	TGTGCCAGCAGTCACCCTGGGCAGGTGACCTACGAGCAGTACTTC
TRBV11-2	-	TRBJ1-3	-	CASQLGDTIYF	TGTGCCAGTCAGCTCGGCGACACCATATATTTT